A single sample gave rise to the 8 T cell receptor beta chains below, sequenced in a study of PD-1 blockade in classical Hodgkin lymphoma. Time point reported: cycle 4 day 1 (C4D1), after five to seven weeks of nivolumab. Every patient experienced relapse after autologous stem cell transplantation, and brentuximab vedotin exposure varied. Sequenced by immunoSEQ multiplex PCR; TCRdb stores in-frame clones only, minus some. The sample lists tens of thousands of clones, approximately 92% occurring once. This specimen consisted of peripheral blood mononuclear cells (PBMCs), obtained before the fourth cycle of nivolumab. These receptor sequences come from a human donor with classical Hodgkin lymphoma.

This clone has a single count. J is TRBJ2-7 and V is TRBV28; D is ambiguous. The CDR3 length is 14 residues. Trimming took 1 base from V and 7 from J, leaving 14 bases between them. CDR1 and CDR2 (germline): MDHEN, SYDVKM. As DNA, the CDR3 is TGTGCCAGCAGTTTATTGGAGACTCGGTGGGAGCAGTACTTC. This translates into CASSLLETRWEQYF.

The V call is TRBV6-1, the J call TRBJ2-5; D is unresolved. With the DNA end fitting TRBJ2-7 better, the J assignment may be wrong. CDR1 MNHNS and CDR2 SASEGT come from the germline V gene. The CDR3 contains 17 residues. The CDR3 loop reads CASSVELWRLSSYEQYF. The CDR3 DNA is TGTGCCAGCAGTGTGGAACTCTGGCGGCTCAGCTCCTACGAGCAGTACTTC.

This CDR3 reads CASSRSGGSEQYF. The DNA for the CDR3 is TGTGCCAGCAGTCGCTCGGGAGGCTCCGAGCAGTACTTC. The V and J genes are TRBV27 and TRBJ2-7, with 7 positions matching TRBD2. Per germline, CDR1 MNHEY and CDR2 SMNVEV (reference sequence). J was trimmed by 6 bases and V by 5 bases; bases with no gene match: 7. This CDR3 region has 13 residues.

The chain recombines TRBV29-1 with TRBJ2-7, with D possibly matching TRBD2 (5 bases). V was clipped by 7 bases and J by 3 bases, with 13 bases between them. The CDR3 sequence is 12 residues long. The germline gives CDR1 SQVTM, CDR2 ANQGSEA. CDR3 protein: CSAWTGDYEQYF. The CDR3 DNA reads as TGCAGCGCCTGGACTGGCGACTACGAGCAGTACTTC.

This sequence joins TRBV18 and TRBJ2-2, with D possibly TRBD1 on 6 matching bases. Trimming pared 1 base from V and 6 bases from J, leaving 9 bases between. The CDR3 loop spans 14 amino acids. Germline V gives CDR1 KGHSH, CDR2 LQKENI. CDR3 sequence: CASSPQAGAGELFF. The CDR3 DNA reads TGTGCCAGCTCACCACAGGCAGGGGCCGGGGAGCTGTTTTTT.

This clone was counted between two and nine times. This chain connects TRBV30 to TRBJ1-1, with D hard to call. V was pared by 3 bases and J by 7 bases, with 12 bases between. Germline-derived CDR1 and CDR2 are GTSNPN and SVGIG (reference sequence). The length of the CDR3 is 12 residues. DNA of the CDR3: TGTGCCTGGAGGTCCTGGGAAGATGAAGCTTTCTTT. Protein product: CAWRSWEDEAFF.

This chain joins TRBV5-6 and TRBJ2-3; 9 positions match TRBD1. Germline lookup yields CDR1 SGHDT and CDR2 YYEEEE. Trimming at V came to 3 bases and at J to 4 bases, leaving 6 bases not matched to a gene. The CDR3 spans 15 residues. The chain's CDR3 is CASSYGDRVPDTQYF. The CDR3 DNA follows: TGTGCCAGCAGCTATGGGGACAGGGTCCCAGATACGCAGTATTTT. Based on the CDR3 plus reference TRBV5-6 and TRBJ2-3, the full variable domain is DAGVTQSPTHLIKTRGQQVTLRCSPKSGHDTVSWYQQALGQGPQFIFQYYEEEERQRGNFPDRFSGHQFPNYSSELNVNALLLGDSALYLCASSYGDRVPDTQYFGPGTRLTVL.

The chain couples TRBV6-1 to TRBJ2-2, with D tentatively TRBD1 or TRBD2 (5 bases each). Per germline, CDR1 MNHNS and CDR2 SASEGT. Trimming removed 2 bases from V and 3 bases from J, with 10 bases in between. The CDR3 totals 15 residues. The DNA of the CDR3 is TGTGCCAGCAGTGAATGGGGACCATACACCGGGGAGCTGTTTTTT. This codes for CASSEWGPYTGELFF.